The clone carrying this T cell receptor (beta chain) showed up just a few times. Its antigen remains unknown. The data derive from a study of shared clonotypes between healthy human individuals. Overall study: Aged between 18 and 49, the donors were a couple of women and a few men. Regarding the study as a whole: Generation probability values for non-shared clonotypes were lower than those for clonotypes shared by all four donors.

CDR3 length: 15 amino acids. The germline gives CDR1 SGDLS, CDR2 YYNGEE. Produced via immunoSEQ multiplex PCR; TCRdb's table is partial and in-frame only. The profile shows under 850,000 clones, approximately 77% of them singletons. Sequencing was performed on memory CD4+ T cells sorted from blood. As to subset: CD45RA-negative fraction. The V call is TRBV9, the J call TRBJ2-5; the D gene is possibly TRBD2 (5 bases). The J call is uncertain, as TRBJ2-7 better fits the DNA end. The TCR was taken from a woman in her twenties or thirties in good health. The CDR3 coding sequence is TGTGCCAGCAGCGCAAGACCCAGCGGTCCCTACGAGCAGTACTTC. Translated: CASSARPSGPYEQYF.